Each of the 14 T cell receptor beta chains below was sequenced from the same sample in a study of blood T cells in healthy people across ages. It was with a sample-barcoded 5' primer and a J-beta primer mix that a second PCR of about 6 to 12 cycles was run. TCRdb recomputed calls from the 5' RACE reads with MiXCR, one row per CDR3 protein. Here the sample spans hundreds of thousands of distinct CDR3 sequences, approximately 25% being singletons. Separately, the same data were catalogued under a study of T cells of mothers and their children.

Sequenced sample: blood. Receptors originate from a boy aged 10-17 years in good health.

This clonotype was seen a few times. J is TRBJ2-5 and V is TRBV29-1; 7 nucleotides agree with TRBD1. The J call is in doubt because the DNA end fits TRBJ2-7 better. The CDR3 is made up of 14 amino acids. Germline V gene data show CDR1 as SQVTM and CDR2 as ANQGSEA. For the CDR3, the DNA is TGCAGCGTTCTCCCAATTCAGGGGGCCTACGAGCAGTACTTC. Protein product: CSVLPIQGAYEQYF.

This clonotype has only a few counts. The CDR3 bases are TGCAGCGCCCGTCGTGGGGGAGAAGCTTTCTTT. As protein: CSARRGGEAFF. The chain carries TRBV29-1 and TRBJ1-1; TRBD1 might be the D (5 bases). CDR3 length equals 11 residues. V was trimmed by 7 bases and J by 8 bases, leaving 14 bases between them. CDR1 and CDR2 from the germline V gene are SQVTM and ANQGSEA.

The rearrangement joins TRBV4-3 to TRBJ1-6; unclear D gene. This CDR3 spans 13 amino acids. V lost 2 bases to trimming and J lost 7 bases, with 6 bases between them. Per the germline V gene, CDR1 is LGHNA and CDR2 is YSLEER. CDR3 sequence reads: CASSQNSNSPLHF. In nucleotides, the CDR3 is TGCGCCAGCAGCCAAAACTCAAATTCACCCCTCCACTTT.

The chain couples TRBV7-8 to TRBJ1-1, with a weak D call TRBD1 (6 bases). The V end lost 5 bases, the J end lost 3 bases, and 19 bases lay between the germline ends. CDR1 and CDR2 from the germline V gene are SGHVS and FQNEAQ. The CDR3 runs to 16 residues. CDR3 sequence reads: CASSVDRPPVYTEAFF. The DNA of the CDR3 is TGTGCCAGCAGCGTAGACAGGCCACCGGTGTACACTGAAGCTTTCTTT.

This chain joins TRBV20-1 and TRBJ2-3; D is uncertain. The CDR3 has 11 amino acids. Germline CDR1 and CDR2: DFQATT and SNEGSKA (reference sequence). V was cut by 1 base and J by 5 bases, with 4 bases left in between. The CDR3 loop is CSARVVDTQYF. As DNA, the CDR3 is TGCAGTGCTAGAGTGGTAGATACGCAGTATTTT.

This clonotype has just a few counts. The CDR3 carries no conserved terminal phenylalanine or tryptophan, so it likely arises from a read error. The J gene is TRBJ2-1, the V gene TRBV30; D gene unclear. Germline values: CDR1 GTSNPN, CDR2 SVGIG (reference sequence). The CDR3 totals 13 residues. The V gene lost 2 bases and the J gene lost 0 bases, with 5 bases spanning the gap. The CDR3 DNA sequence: TGTGCCTGGAGTAGGGTCTCCTACAATGAGCAGTTCTCC. Translation gives CAWSRVSYNEQFS.

The chain has TRBV28 and TRBJ2-7, with D perhaps TRBD1 (6 bases). Trimming stripped 6 bases from V and 7 bases from J, with 16 bases between. From germline, CDR1 is MDHEN and CDR2 SYDVKM. The CDR3 has 13 residues. The CDR3 DNA reads as TGTGCCAGCAGATTCATTGGGGGCGCGGAGCAGTACTTC. Translated, it gives CASRFIGGAEQYF.

This clonotype has only a few counts. The chain couples TRBV27 to TRBJ2-5, with D uncertain. CDR3 size: 14 residues. The germline gives CDR1 MNHEY, CDR2 SMNVEV (reference sequence). V lost 5 bases and J lost 4, with 14 bases in between. The CDR3 sequence is CASSPEITAETQYF. The CDR3 region has the DNA TGTGCCAGCAGTCCGGAGATAACGGCAGAGACCCAGTACTTC.

The V and J genes are TRBV3-1 and TRBJ1-3; D may be TRBD1 (5 bases). Between the trimmed V and J ends, which lost 2 bases and 1 base, there was a span of 9 bases. Germline V gives CDR1 LGHDT, CDR2 YNNKEL (reference sequence). The CDR3 has 15 residues. The chain's CDR3 is CASSQSRGSGNTIYF. The CDR3 DNA follows: TGTGCCAGCAGCCAATCGCGGGGGTCTGGAAACACCATATATTTT.

V usage is TRBV4-2 and J usage is TRBJ2-3; D remains unclear. The CDR3 is made up of 14 amino acids. Germline-derived CDR1 and CDR2 are LGHNA and YNFKEQ. V lost 0 bases and J 7 bases, leaving 11 bases between the germline ends. CDR3 amino acids: CASSQEVQPNTQYF. The DNA of the CDR3 is TGTGCCAGCAGCCAAGAAGTGCAACCAAATACGCAGTATTTT.

This clonotype turned up a few times. The germline gene is not matched at one end of the junction; a read error may be the cause. The V and J genes are TRBV28 and TRBJ2-5, with 15 bases matching TRBD2. The J call is in doubt because the DNA end fits TRBJ2-1 better. Per germline, CDR1 MDHEN and CDR2 SYDVKM. The CDR3 consists of 18 residues. The CDR3 here is CASSLGLAGGPVYDEQFF. The CDR3 region has the DNA TGTGCCAGCAGCCTCGGACTAGCGGGAGGGCCTGTCTACGATGAGCAGTTCTTC.

J is TRBJ2-7 and V is TRBV27; D possibly corresponds to TRBD1 (6 bases). Trimming shortened V by 1 base and J by 2 bases, and 9 bases separated the two germline ends. Germline loops: CDR1 MNHEY, CDR2 SMNVEV (reference sequence). The CDR3 sequence is 14 residues long. The CDR3 DNA reads TGTGCCAGCAGTTTATTGGACAGTCCCTACGAGCAGTACTTC. Translated, it gives CASSLLDSPYEQYF.

The chain links TRBV20-1 to TRBJ1-1, with a tentative D call TRBD1 (5 bases). V lost 3 bases to trimming and J lost 1 base, with 9 bases between them. The CDR3 contains 13 residues. Germline V gene lookup returns CDR1 DFQATT and CDR2 SNEGSKA (reference sequence). Written as DNA, the CDR3 is TGCAGTGCTAGTCCGGGGGGGAACACTGAAGCTTTCTTT. It specifies CSASPGGNTEAFF.

The V call is TRBV18, the J call TRBJ1-1, with 8 bases lining up with TRBD1. The CDR3 length is 12 residues. Germline V CDR1 and CDR2: KGHSH, LQKENI. The J segment lost 8 bases and the V segment lost 9 bases, leaving 8 bases of the junction unmatched. The CDR3 DNA sequence: TGTGCCAGGGTCCCGGGACAGGTCGAAGCTTTCTTT. It is translated as CARVPGQVEAFF.